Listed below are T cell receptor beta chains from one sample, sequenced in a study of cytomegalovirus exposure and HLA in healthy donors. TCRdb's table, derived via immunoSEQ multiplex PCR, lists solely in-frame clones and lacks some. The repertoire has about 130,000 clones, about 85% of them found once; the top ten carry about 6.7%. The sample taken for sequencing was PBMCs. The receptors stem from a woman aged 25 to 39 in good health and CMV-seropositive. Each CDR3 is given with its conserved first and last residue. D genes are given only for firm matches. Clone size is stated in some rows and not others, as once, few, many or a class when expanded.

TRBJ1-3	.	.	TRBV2	TGTGCCAGCAGTGAAGGGGGGACTGTTCGAAACACCATATATTTT	CASSEGGTVRNTIYF
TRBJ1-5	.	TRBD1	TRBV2	TGTGCCAGCAAGAGGCAGGGGGCTCAGCCCCAGCATTTT	CASKRQGAQPQHF
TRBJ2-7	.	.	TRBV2	TGTGCCAGCAGGCTGCGCCTCCTCTACGAGCAGTACTTC	CASRLRLLYEQYF
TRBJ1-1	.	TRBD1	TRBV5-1	TGCGCCAGCAGCTTCTGGACAGGGGGTGGAACTGAAGCTTTCTTT	CASSFWTGGGTEAFF
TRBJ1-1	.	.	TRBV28	TGTGCCAGCAGCCCTAGGACAAACTTGAACACTGAAGCTTTCTTT	CASSPRTNLNTEAFF
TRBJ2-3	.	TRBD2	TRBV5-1	TGCGCCAGCAGGGGCGCGGGAGTGGATACGCAGTATTTT	CASRGAGVDTQYF
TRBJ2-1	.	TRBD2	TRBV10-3	TGTGCCATCACGGCGGGGGACTTCTACAATGAGCAGTTCTTC	CAITAGDFYNEQFF
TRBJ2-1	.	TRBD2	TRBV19	TGTGCCAGTAGTATCATGCGGGGGGGCAGCGATGAGCAGTTCTTC	CASSIMRGGSDEQFF
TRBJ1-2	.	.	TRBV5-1	TGCGCCAGCAGCTTGGCCCAACAGGGTAACTATGGCTACACCTTC	CASSLAQQGNYGYTF
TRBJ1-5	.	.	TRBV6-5	TGTGCCAGTCGTCTGTCCCCCCCCTCTCCCCAGCATTTT	CASRLSPPSPQHF
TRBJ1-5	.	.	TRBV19	TGTGCCAGTAGTATAGAGGGGGGGGGAAAAAATCAGCCCCAGCATTTT	CASSIEGGGKNQPQHF
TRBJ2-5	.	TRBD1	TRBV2	TGTGCCAGCGGGACAGAAGAGACCCAGTACTTC	CASGTEETQYF
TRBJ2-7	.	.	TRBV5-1	TGCGCCAGCAGCTCGGCTGTCATCTTACCAGGGACTCAAACGTACTTC	CASSSAVILPGTQTYF
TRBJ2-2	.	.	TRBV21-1	TGTGCCAGCAGCTTCCGGACAGGGCTCTCGGGCGGTTGGAACACCGGGGAGCTGTTTTTT	CASSFRTGLSGGWNTGELFF
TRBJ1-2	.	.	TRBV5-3	TGTGCCAGAAGCTACATGGACAGCCCTAACTATGGCTACACCTTC	CARSYMDSPNYGYTF
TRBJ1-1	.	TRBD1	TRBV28	TGTGCCAGCAGTCCCCCGGGACAGGGGGAAAGAACTGAAGCTTTCTTT	CASSPPGQGERTEAFF
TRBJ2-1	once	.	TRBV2	TGTGCCAGCAGTGGGCCATACAATGAGCAGTTCTTC	CASSGPYNEQFF
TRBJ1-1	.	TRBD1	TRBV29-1	TGCAGCGTAAGACAGGGGTTCAGCACTGAAGCTTTCTTT	CSVRQGFSTEAFF
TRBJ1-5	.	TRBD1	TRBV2	TGTGCCAGCAGGGCTGGACAGGGGGTCAATCAGCCCCAGCATTTT	CASRAGQGVNQPQHF
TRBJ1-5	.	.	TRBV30	TGTGCCTGGAGTGGACAAGGAAGGCAGCCCCAGCATTTT	CAWSGQGRQPQHF
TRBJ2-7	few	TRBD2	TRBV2	TGTGCCAGCAGTGAGATGGCGGGAGGAGTGCAGTACTTC	CASSEMAGGVQYF
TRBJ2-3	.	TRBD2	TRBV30	TGTGCCTGGATATCTCTAGCGGGGAGCACAGATACGCAGTATTTT	CAWISLAGSTDTQYF
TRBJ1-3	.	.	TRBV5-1	TGCGCCAGCAGCGATGAGGGAAACACCATATATTTT	CASSDEGNTIYF
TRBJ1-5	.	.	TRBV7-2	TGTGCCAGCAGCTTAGGGACAACCTATCAGCCCCAGCATTTT	CASSLGTTYQPQHF
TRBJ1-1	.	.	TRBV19	TGTGCCAGTAGTCCCAGCGGAGGGAGGACTGAAGCTTTCTTT	CASSPSGGRTEAFF
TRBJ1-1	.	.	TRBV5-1	TGCGCCAGCAGCAAAGGGGGGAACACTGAAGCTTTCTTT	CASSKGGNTEAFF
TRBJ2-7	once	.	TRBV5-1	TGCGCCAGCAGCAGCCAGGGTCAGGGGAGCTCCTACGAGCAGTACTTC	CASSSQGQGSSYEQYF
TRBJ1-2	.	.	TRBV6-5	TGTGCCAGCAGCTGGTCCACCGCGAACTATGGCTACACCTTC	CASSWSTANYGYTF
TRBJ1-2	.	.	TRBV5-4	TGTGCCAGCAGCTTGTGGGAACAGGTCTCTAACTATGGCTACACCTTC	CASSLWEQVSNYGYTF
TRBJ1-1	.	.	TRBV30	TGTGCCTGGTCCTTAGGGGCCGGGGGAGCTTTCTTT	CAWSLGAGGAFF
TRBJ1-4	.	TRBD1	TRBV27	TGTGCCAGCAGTTTACACCCCCCCGGGACAGGGGAAGAAAAACTGTTTTTT	CASSLHPPGTGEEKLFF
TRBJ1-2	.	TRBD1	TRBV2	TGTGCCACTCTCGCGAACACCGGGACAGGGGACTACACCTTC	CATLANTGTGDYTF
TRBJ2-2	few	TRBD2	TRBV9	TGTGCCAGCAGACGGGACTACTTGAACACCGGGGAGCTGTTTTTT	CASRRDYLNTGELFF
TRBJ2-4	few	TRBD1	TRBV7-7	TGTGCCAGCAGCTTTGAGGTCGAGGGGGCGGACATTCAGTACTTC	CASSFEVEGADIQYF
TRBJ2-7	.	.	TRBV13	TGTGCCAGCAGCTCAACCCGGGACTTTGCCTACGAGCAGTACTTC	CASSSTRDFAYEQYF
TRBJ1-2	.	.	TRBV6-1	TGTGCCAGCAGGTTTGGCGGGTGTGGCTACACCTTC	CASRFGGCGYTF
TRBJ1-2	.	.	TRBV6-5	TGTGCCAGCAGTTATTCCCGGACATATGGCTACACCTTC	CASSYSRTYGYTF
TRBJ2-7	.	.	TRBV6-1	TGTGCCAGCAGTGAAGCCCCCTCTAGTTCCGAGCAGTACTTC	CASSEAPSSSEQYF
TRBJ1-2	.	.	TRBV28	TGTGCCAGCAGTTTAAAAATCAGGGCCTATGGCTACACCTTC	CASSLKIRAYGYTF
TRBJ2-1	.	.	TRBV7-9	TGTGCCAGCAGCTTAGGAGTTTCGCCTAATGAGCAGTTCTTC	CASSLGVSPNEQFF
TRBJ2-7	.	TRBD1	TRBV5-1	TGCGCCAGCAGCTCCGGACAGGGCGGGTACGAGCAGTACTTC	CASSSGQGGYEQYF
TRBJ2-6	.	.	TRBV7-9	TGTGCCAGCAGCTTAGGGCAGGGCTTCACTGGGGCCAACGTCCTGACTTTC	CASSLGQGFTGANVLTF
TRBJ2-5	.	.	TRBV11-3	TGTGCCAGCAGCCCAGAGTGGTCTAGCGTGGAGACCCAGTACTTC	CASSPEWSSVETQYF